The rows below give T cell receptor beta chains drawn from one sample of a study of long-term antiretroviral therapy in people with HIV. Data came from immunoSEQ multiplex PCR; TCRdb stores just in-frame clones and leaves some out. Among about 22,000 clones listed, 85% to 90% were seen once. This sample comprised unsorted PBMCs, obtained 1.3 years after starting antiretroviral therapy. These receptors were taken from a man aged 55 to 70 with HIV. CDR3s include the opening cysteine and the closing phenylalanine or tryptophan. Each record gives: V gene, D gene, CDR3 length, clone size, J gene, CDR3 protein, CDR3 DNA. The D gene is left open where the match is weak. Rows give clone size only sometimes, using once, few, many, or a class for an expanded clone.

v_gene: TRBV5-1; d_gene: .; len: 13; abundance: once; j_gene: TRBJ2-7; CDR3aa: CASSLDPDGEQYF; CDR3nt: TGCGCCAGCAGCTTGGATCCAGACGGCGAGCAGTACTTC
v_gene: TRBV5-1; d_gene: TRBD1; len: 13; abundance: .; j_gene: TRBJ2-5; CDR3aa: CASRTGAQETQYF; CDR3nt: TGCGCCAGCAGGACAGGGGCACAAGAGACCCAGTACTTC
v_gene: TRBV7-2; d_gene: TRBD1; len: 14; abundance: .; j_gene: TRBJ1-2; CDR3aa: CASSPRDSNYGYTF; CDR3nt: TGTGCCAGCAGCCCGAGGGACAGTAACTATGGCTACACCTTC
v_gene: TRBV4-1; d_gene: .; len: 14; abundance: .; j_gene: TRBJ2-3; CDR3aa: CASRLSEATDTQYF; CDR3nt: TGCGCCAGCAGACTTAGCGAGGCCACAGATACGCAGTATTTT
v_gene: TRBV5-1; d_gene: .; len: 14; abundance: .; j_gene: TRBJ1-1; CDR3aa: CASSLDSRNTEAFF; CDR3nt: TGCGCCAGCAGCTTGGACAGTAGAAACACTGAAGCTTTCTTT
v_gene: TRBV10-2; d_gene: .; len: 13; abundance: medium-sized; j_gene: TRBJ1-2; CDR3aa: CASHSGSGYGYTF; CDR3nt: TGCGCCAGCCATTCAGGGTCGGGCTATGGCTACACCTTC
v_gene: TRBV6-1; d_gene: .; len: 11; abundance: .; j_gene: TRBJ2-5; CDR3aa: CAAGGLETQYF; CDR3nt: TGTGCCGCGGGCGGCCTAGAGACCCAGTACTTC
v_gene: TRBV6-1; d_gene: .; len: 14; abundance: .; j_gene: TRBJ1-5; CDR3aa: CASSGDRSNQPQHF; CDR3nt: TGTGCCAGCAGTGGAGACAGGAGCAATCAGCCCCAGCATTTT
v_gene: TRBV4-2; d_gene: TRBD2; len: 18; abundance: .; j_gene: TRBJ2-7; CDR3aa: CASSQVSGLAGDSYEQYF; CDR3nt: TGTGCCAGCAGCCAAGTCTCGGGACTAGCGGGAGACTCCTACGAGCAGTACTTC
v_gene: TRBV28; d_gene: .; len: 15; abundance: .; j_gene: TRBJ1-5; CDR3aa: CASSLEGQYNQPQHF; CDR3nt: TGTGCCAGCAGTTTAGAAGGGCAATACAATCAGCCCCAGCATTTT
v_gene: TRBV6-1; d_gene: .; len: 12; abundance: .; j_gene: TRBJ2-7; CDR3aa: CASSEGQLEQYF; CDR3nt: TGTGCCAGCAGTGAAGGACAGCTCGAGCAGTACTTC
v_gene: TRBV2; d_gene: .; len: 15; abundance: .; j_gene: TRBJ2-7; CDR3aa: CASSLGLPAINEQYF; CDR3nt: TGTGCCAGCAGCCTGGGACTGCCGGCGATTAACGAGCAGTACTTC
v_gene: TRBV6-5; d_gene: .; len: 14; abundance: .; j_gene: TRBJ1-3; CDR3aa: CASRQRTAGNTIYF; CDR3nt: TGTGCCAGCAGACAAAGGACAGCAGGAAACACCATATATTTT
v_gene: TRBV7-2; d_gene: .; len: 15; abundance: .; j_gene: TRBJ1-2; CDR3aa: CASSFLGRDPYGYTF; CDR3nt: TGTGCCAGCAGCTTCTTGGGCAGGGACCCCTATGGCTACACCTTC
v_gene: TRBV13; d_gene: .; len: 17; abundance: .; j_gene: TRBJ1-2; CDR3aa: CASSLAPSQVPYYGYTF; CDR3nt: TGTGCCAGCAGCTTGGCCCCATCACAGGTGCCATACTATGGCTATACCTTC
v_gene: TRBV5-6; d_gene: .; len: 12; abundance: once; j_gene: TRBJ2-3; CDR3aa: CASSLMTDTQYF; CDR3nt: TGTGCCAGCAGCTTAATGACAGATACGCAGTATTTT
v_gene: TRBV5-8; d_gene: TRBD1; len: 16; abundance: few; j_gene: TRBJ1-5; CDR3aa: CASRSTGDPSRQPQHF; CDR3nt: TGTGCCAGCAGATCAACAGGGGATCCAAGTAGGCAGCCCCAGCATTTT
v_gene: TRBV7-8; d_gene: TRBD2; len: 15; abundance: .; j_gene: TRBJ2-7; CDR3aa: CASSLTSGGTYEQYF; CDR3nt: TGTGCCAGCAGCTTGACTAGCGGGGGGACCTACGAGCAGTACTTC
v_gene: TRBV4-2; d_gene: TRBD1; len: 15; abundance: .; j_gene: TRBJ2-1; CDR3aa: CASSRGQGADNEQFF; CDR3nt: TGTGCCAGCAGCCGCGGACAGGGGGCTGACAATGAGCAGTTCTTC
v_gene: TRBV18; d_gene: .; len: 17; abundance: .; j_gene: TRBJ2-2; CDR3aa: CASTPSHQGSNTGELFF; CDR3nt: TGTGCCAGCACCCCAAGTCACCAGGGGTCAAACACCGGGGAGCTGTTTTTT
v_gene: TRBV10-1; d_gene: .; len: 17; abundance: .; j_gene: TRBJ2-4; CDR3aa: CASSAAGGGRGKNIQYF; CDR3nt: TGCGCCAGCAGCGCCGCTGGGGGGGGCCGCGGCAAAAACATTCAGTACTTC
v_gene: TRBV2; d_gene: .; len: 13; abundance: .; j_gene: TRBJ2-1; CDR3aa: CASRRTLYNEQFF; CDR3nt: TGTGCCAGCAGGCGGACTCTATACAATGAGCAGTTCTTC
v_gene: TRBV13; d_gene: TRBD1; len: 15; abundance: .; j_gene: TRBJ1-3; CDR3aa: CASSNRDSSGNTIYF; CDR3nt: TGTGCCAGCAGCAACCGGGACAGCTCTGGAAACACCATATATTTT
v_gene: TRBV9; d_gene: .; len: 15; abundance: .; j_gene: TRBJ1-1; CDR3aa: CASSVGGRSDTEAFF; CDR3nt: TGTGCCAGCAGCGTAGGGGGTCGGTCCGACACTGAAGCTTTCTTT
v_gene: TRBV21-1; d_gene: .; len: 19; abundance: .; j_gene: TRBJ2-1; CDR3aa: CASSDPTGQGLRSYNEQFF; CDR3nt: TGTGCCAGCAGCGACCCCACCGGGCAAGGGCTCCGCTCCTACAATGAGCAGTTCTTC
v_gene: TRBV5-4; d_gene: TRBD2; len: 15; abundance: .; j_gene: TRBJ2-3; CDR3aa: CASSLASGERNTQYF; CDR3nt: TGTGCCAGCAGCTTGGCTAGCGGGGAGAGGAATACGCAGTATTTT
v_gene: TRBV4-3; d_gene: .; len: 14; abundance: .; j_gene: TRBJ1-5; CDR3aa: CASSQEPANQPQHF; CDR3nt: TGCGCCAGCAGCCAAGAGCCAGCCAATCAGCCCCAGCATTTT
v_gene: TRBV10-2; d_gene: TRBD2; len: 17; abundance: .; j_gene: TRBJ2-3; CDR3aa: CASSVRLAGRGTDTQYF; CDR3nt: TGCGCCAGCAGTGTGCGACTAGCGGGGAGGGGGACAGATACGCAGTATTTT
v_gene: TRBV7-9; d_gene: .; len: 13; abundance: .; j_gene: TRBJ1-1; CDR3aa: CASSFQGNTEAFF; CDR3nt: TGTGCCAGCAGCTTTCAGGGGAACACTGAAGCTTTCTTT